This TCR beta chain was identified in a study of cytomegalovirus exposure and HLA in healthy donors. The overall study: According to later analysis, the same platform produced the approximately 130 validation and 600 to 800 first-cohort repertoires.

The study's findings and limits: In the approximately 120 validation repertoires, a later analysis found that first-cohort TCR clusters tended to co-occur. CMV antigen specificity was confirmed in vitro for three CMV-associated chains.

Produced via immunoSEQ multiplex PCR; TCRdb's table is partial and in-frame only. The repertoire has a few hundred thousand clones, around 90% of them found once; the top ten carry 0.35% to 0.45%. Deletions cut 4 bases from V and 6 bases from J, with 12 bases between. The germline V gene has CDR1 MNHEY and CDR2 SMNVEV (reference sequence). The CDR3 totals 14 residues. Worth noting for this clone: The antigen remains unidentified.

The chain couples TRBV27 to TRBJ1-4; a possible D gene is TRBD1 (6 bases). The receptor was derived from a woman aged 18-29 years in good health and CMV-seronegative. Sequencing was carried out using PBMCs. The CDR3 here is CASSSAGADEKLFF. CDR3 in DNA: TGTGCCAGCAGTTCGGCGGGGGCAGATGAAAAACTGTTTTTT.